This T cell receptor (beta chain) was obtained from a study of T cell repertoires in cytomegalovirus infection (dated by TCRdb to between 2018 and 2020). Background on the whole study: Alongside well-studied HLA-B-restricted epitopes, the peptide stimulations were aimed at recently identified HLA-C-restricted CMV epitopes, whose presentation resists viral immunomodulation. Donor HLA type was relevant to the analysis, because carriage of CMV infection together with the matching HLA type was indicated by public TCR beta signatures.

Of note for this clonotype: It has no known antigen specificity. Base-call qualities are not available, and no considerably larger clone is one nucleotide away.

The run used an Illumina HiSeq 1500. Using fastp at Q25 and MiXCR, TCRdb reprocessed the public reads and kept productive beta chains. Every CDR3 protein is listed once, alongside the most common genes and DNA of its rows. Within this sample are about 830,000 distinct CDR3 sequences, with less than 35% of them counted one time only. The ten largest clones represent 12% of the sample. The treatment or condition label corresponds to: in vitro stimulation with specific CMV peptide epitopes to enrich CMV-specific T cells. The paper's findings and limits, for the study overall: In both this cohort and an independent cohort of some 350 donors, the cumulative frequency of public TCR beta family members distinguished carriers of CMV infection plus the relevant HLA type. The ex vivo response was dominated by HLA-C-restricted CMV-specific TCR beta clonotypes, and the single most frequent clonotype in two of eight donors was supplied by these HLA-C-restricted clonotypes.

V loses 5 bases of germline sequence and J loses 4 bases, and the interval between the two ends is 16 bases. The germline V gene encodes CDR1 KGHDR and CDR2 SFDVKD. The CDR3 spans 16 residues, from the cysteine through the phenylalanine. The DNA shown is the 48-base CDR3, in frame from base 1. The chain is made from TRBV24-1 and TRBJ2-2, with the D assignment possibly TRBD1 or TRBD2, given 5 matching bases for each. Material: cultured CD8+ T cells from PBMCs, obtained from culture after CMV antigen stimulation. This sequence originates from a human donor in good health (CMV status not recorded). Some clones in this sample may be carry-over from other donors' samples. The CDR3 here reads CATSGHRDPSTGELFF. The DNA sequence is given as TGTGCCACCAGTGGCCACCGGGACCCGAGCACCGGGGAGCTGTTTTTT.